Below are 22 T cell receptor beta chains sequenced from a single sample in a study of T cell responses to AZD1222 COVID-19 vaccine. Using immunoSEQ multiplex PCR, the repertoire was profiled, and TCRdb retains in-frame clones only, with some absent. The table includes 59,000 or so clones, about 88% detected once. The material was peripheral blood, obtained on day 0 of AZD1222 vaccination. These TCRs come from an adult in good health.

CDR3 in amino acids: CASSVPGTLNEKLFF. CDR3 nucleotide sequence: TGTGCCAGTAGTGTCCCCGGGACGCTGAATGAAAAACTGTTTTTT. This chain links TRBV19 with TRBJ1-4; tentatively, D is TRBD1 (5 bases). V lost 5 bases, J lost 5 bases, and 15 bases lay in between. The CDR3 consists of 15 residues. Germline V gives CDR1 LNHDA, CDR2 SQIVND (reference sequence).

This rearrangement joins TRBV14 to TRBJ1-2, with 9 bases lining up with TRBD1. The length of the CDR3 is 15 residues. The V and J ends lost 2 bases and 3 bases, in that order; junction bases with no gene match: 4. Germline V CDR1 and CDR2: SGHDN, FVKESK. The CDR3 reads CASSQWDRADYGYTF. In DNA, the CDR3 is TGTGCCAGCAGCCAATGGGACAGGGCTGACTATGGCTACACCTTC.

The rearrangement links TRBV5-1 to TRBJ2-3; a weak D match, TRBD1 (6 bases). CDR3 length: 16 residues. V gave up 4 bases and J gave up 0 bases, with 15 bases separating them. CDR1 is SGHRS, CDR2 YFSETQ, per germline. The CDR3: CASSTTGTRSTDTQYF. The CDR3 DNA sequence: TGCGCCAGCAGCACCACCGGGACAAGAAGCACAGATACGCAGTATTTT.

This rearrangement joins TRBV5-1 to TRBJ2-1; D possibly uses TRBD1 or TRBD2 (6 bases each). The CDR3 totals 14 residues. With 5 bases removed from V and 6 bases from J, the gap between germline ends came to 15 bases. Germline V CDR1 and CDR2: SGHRS, YFSETQ. CDR3 coding DNA: TGCGCCAGCAGTGAGGGGGACTTGGGCAATGAGCAGTTCTTC. This translates into CASSEGDLGNEQFF.

The chain links TRBV3-1 (or the pseudogene TRBV3-2) to TRBJ1-2, with TRBD1 identical over 8 bases. The CDR3 runs 15 residues. Per the germline V gene, CDR1 is LGHDT and CDR2 is YNNKEL (reference sequence). The trim removed 0 bases at V and 8 bases at J, leaving 8 bases unmatched. CDR3 residues: CASSQDSARGPGYTF. CDR3 nucleotides: TGTGCCAGCAGCCAAGATAGTGCCAGGGGGCCCGGCTACACCTTC.

The chain has TRBV7-8 and TRBJ2-7; 15 positions agree with TRBD2. The V and J ends lost 8 bases and 6 bases, in that order; junction bases with no gene match: 5. From germline, CDR1 is SGHVS and CDR2 FQNEAQ. The CDR3 covers 14 residues. The CDR3 is CASGRTSGRGEQYF. The CDR3 nucleotides are TGTGCCAGCGGGAGGACTAGCGGGAGGGGCGAGCAGTACTTC.

This chain uses TRBV5-4 with TRBJ2-3, with TRBD2 identical over 14 bases. CDR3 length equals 16 residues. Trimming removed 4 bases from V and 3 bases from J; junction bases left unmatched: 4. Per the germline V gene, CDR1 is SGHNT and CDR2 is YYREEE (reference sequence). The DNA of the CDR3 is TGTGCCAGCAGCCAGGGACTAGCGGGAGTTACAGATACGCAGTATTTT. Protein sequence: CASSQGLAGVTDTQYF.

This clone was counted a single time. The rearrangement uses TRBV27 and TRBJ1-6, with D possibly being TRBD1 (6 bases). The germline V gene encodes CDR1 MNHEY and CDR2 SMNVEV (reference sequence). This CDR3 has 16 amino acids. V lost 0 bases and J lost 6, with 12 bases in between. CDR3 in DNA: TGTGCCAGCAGTTTATCGGCAGGGGCAGTTAATTCACCCCTCCACTTT. As protein: CASSLSAGAVNSPLHF.

The chain uses TRBV19 and TRBJ1-2; TRBD1 might be the D (5 bases). From germline, CDR1 is LNHDA and CDR2 SQIVND (reference sequence). The CDR3 has 13 amino acids. V lost 6 bases, J lost 4 bases, and 12 bases lay in between. The CDR3: CASSPPGLYGYTF. In DNA, the CDR3 is TGTGCCAGTAGCCCCCCAGGGCTCTATGGCTACACCTTC.

The CDR3: CASSLTTHIVNYGYTF. The DNA of the CDR3 is TGTGCCAGCAGCTTGACAACTCATATCGTTAACTATGGCTACACCTTC. The rearrangement uses TRBV5-6 and TRBJ1-2; the D is unclear. V dropped 1 base and J dropped 1 base, with 14 bases sitting between them. The CDR3 consists of 16 residues. Germline V gene lookup returns CDR1 SGHDT and CDR2 YYEEEE.

The J gene is TRBJ2-2, the V gene TRBV11-3; a weak D match, TRBD2 (5 bases). Germline V gene lookup returns CDR1 SGHNT and CDR2 YENEEA. Trimming stripped 1 base from V and 6 bases from J, with 12 bases between. The length of the CDR3 is 15 residues. The CDR3 DNA follows: TGTGCCAGCAGCTTAGGGCCCCCTAGCCCCGGGGAGCTGTTTTTT. Protein: CASSLGPPSPGELFF.

The chain links TRBV25-1 to TRBJ1-2, with a weak D call TRBD1 (5 bases). Germline CDR1 and CDR2: MGHDK and SYGVNS. This CDR3 comprises 12 residues. V was cut by 4 bases and J by 5 bases, with 8 bases left in between. The DNA of the CDR3 is TGTGCCAGCAGTGCTCAGGGTTATGGCTACACCTTC. Translation gives CASSAQGYGYTF.

This clone showed up just once. The J gene is TRBJ2-1, the V gene TRBV15; D unresolved. This CDR3 is built from 14 residues. The germline V and J ends were trimmed by 1 base and 9 bases, with 13 bases remaining between them. Germline loops: CDR1 LNHNV, CDR2 YYDKDF (reference sequence). The CDR3 DNA sequence: TGTGCCACCAGCAGAGGAACAACCTCCGGTGAGCAGTTCTTC. This translates into CATSRGTTSGEQFF.

This chain joins TRBV18 and TRBJ1-3; the D is unclear. Trimming removed 3 bases from V and 4 bases from J, with 10 bases in between. The germline V gene encodes CDR1 KGHSH and CDR2 LQKENI. The CDR3 consists of 14 residues. The CDR3 coding sequence is TGTGCCAGCTCACCCCAGGCTCAAGGAAACACCATATATTTT. It specifies CASSPQAQGNTIYF.

V and J are TRBV28 and TRBJ1-1; D not resolved. This CDR3 is built from 15 residues. The V end was cut by 3 bases, the J end by 4 bases, with 15 bases between. Germline-derived CDR1 and CDR2 are MDHEN and SYDVKM. The CDR3 nucleotides read TGTGCCAGCAGTTTTAGTTCAGGACTCCCCACTGAAGCTTTCTTT. Protein: CASSFSSGLPTEAFF. Based on the CDR3 plus reference TRBV28 and TRBJ1-1, the full variable domain is DVKVTQSSRYLVKRTGEKVFLECVQDMDHENMFWYRQDPGLGLRLIYFSYDVKMKEKGDIPEGYSVSREKKERFSLILESASTNQTSMYLCASSFSSGLPTEAFFGQGTRLTVV.

The V and J genes are TRBV5-1 and TRBJ2-7; D is possibly TRBD2 (6 bases). V was clipped by 4 bases and J by 5 bases, with 13 bases between them. CDR3 length: 13 amino acids. Germline CDR1 and CDR2: SGHRS and YFSETQ. The CDR3 region has the DNA TGCGCCAGCAGCGCCGACGGAGGGGACGAGCAGTACTTC. Its translation is CASSADGGDEQYF.

This sequence joins TRBV5-1 and TRBJ1-1; D uncertain. Trimming pared 1 base from V and 4 bases from J, leaving 11 bases between. This CDR3 is 14 amino acids long. Germline CDR1 SGHRS, CDR2 YFSETQ. Here the CDR3 reads CASSLIPGGTEAFF. The CDR3 DNA reads TGCGCCAGCAGCTTGATCCCGGGAGGCACTGAAGCTTTCTTT.

This clone appeared a few times. The chain carries TRBV20-1 and TRBJ1-1, with TRBD1 as a possible D gene (5 bases). The CDR3 is 11 residues long. Germline V gene lookup returns CDR1 DFQATT and CDR2 SNEGSKA (reference sequence). With 4 bases removed from V and 3 bases from J, the gap between germline ends came to 6 bases. CDR3 protein: CSAKGDTEAFF. The CDR3 DNA is TGCAGTGCTAAAGGGGACACTGAAGCTTTCTTT.

The V and J genes are TRBV7-2 and TRBJ2-5; 9 bases match TRBD2. V dropped 5 bases and J dropped 5; count of bases not matched to a gene: 9. Germline V gene sequence: CDR1 SGHTA, CDR2 FQGNSA. There are 15 residues in the CDR3. The CDR3 reads CASSVTSGRTETQYF. The CDR3 DNA is TGTGCCAGCAGCGTCACTAGCGGGCGTACGGAGACCCAGTACTTC.

Points on this clone: The same CDR3 is also encoded by other DNA sequences in this sample. The chain couples TRBV27 to TRBJ1-6; D is unclear. This CDR3 comprises 12 residues. Germline CDR1 MNHEY, CDR2 SMNVEV (reference sequence). V lost 0 bases and J lost 6, with 0 bases in between. CDR3 sequence: CASSLSNSPLHF. The CDR3 DNA is TGTGCCAGCAGTTTATCTAATTCACCCCTCCACTTT.

The CDR3, as DNA: TGTGCCAGCAGCTTTGACAGGGCTAACTATGGCTACACCTTC. It yields the protein CASSFDRANYGYTF. This chain connects TRBV7-2 to TRBJ1-2, with 7 nucleotides matching TRBD1. There are 14 residues in the CDR3. With 3 bases clipped from V and 0 bases from J, the junction kept 1 base outside the gene matches. The germline CDR1 and CDR2 sequences are SGHTA and FQGNSA.

This chain uses TRBV7-2 with TRBJ1-6; D remains ambiguous. The germline V gene has CDR1 SGHTA and CDR2 FQGNSA. V was clipped by 10 bases and J by 7 bases, with 14 bases between them. The CDR3 loop spans 13 amino acids. The CDR3 here is CATQRVINSPLHF. CDR3 DNA: TGTGCCACCCAGAGGGTAATAAATTCACCCCTCCACTTT.